Listed below are T cell receptor beta chains from one sample, sequenced in a study of control samples from healthy donors and cancer patients. TCRdb's table, derived via immunoSEQ multiplex PCR, lists solely in-frame clones and lacks some. Counted here are about 50,000 clones, around 94% occurring once; the ten biggest clones make up 3.5% to 4.5%. The sequencing sample was made of blood. Receptors originate from a man aged 30 to 45 in good health. Each CDR3 is given with its conserved first and last residue. D genes are given only for firm matches. The size of a clone is reported for some rows only, either as once, few or many, or as a class for expanded clones.

TRBJ2-7	NA	NA	TRBV3-1/TRBV3-2	CASSQDRAAVRYF	TGTGCCAGCAGCCAAGATAGGGCTGCTGTACGGTACTTC
TRBJ2-7	NA	TRBD2	TRBV3-1/TRBV3-2	CAPSHGGASGEQYF	TGTGCCCCCAGCCACGGGGGGGCCTCGGGGGAGCAGTACTTC
TRBJ1-5	NA	NA	TRBV16	CASSTGSRVAQPQHF	TGTGCCAGCAGTACAGGGTCCCGGGTCGCTCAGCCCCAGCATTTT
TRBJ2-7	NA	TRBD1	TRBV7-2	CASRGTGKYEQYF	TGTGCCAGCCGGGGGACAGGGAAATACGAGCAGTACTTC
TRBJ1-1	NA	TRBD1	TRBV7-2	CASNLQGARTEAFF	TGTGCCAGCAACCTACAGGGGGCGAGGACTGAAGCTTTCTTT
TRBJ1-5	NA	TRBD1	TRBV5-8	CASSLAPGQGTQPQHF	TGTGCCAGCAGCTTGGCCCCGGGACAGGGGACTCAGCCCCAGCATTTT
TRBJ2-5	NA	NA	TRBV20-1	CSASAARFQETQYF	TGCAGTGCTAGTGCCGCCAGGTTCCAAGAGACCCAGTACTTC
TRBJ1-3	NA	NA	TRBV7-8	CASSLAVWQTGNTIYF	TGTGCCAGCAGCTTAGCGGTTTGGCAGACTGGAAACACCATATATTTT
TRBJ1-1	NA	NA	TRBV28	CASRNTNWGFF	TGTGCCAGCAGGAACACGAACTGGGGTTTCTTT
TRBJ2-1	NA	TRBD2	TRBV9	CASSERTASSGRTPYNEQFF	TGTGCCAGCAGCGAAAGGACAGCCAGTAGCGGGAGGACCCCGTACAATGAGCAGTTCTTC
TRBJ1-2	NA	NA	TRBV6-5	CASSSDTYGYTF	TGTGCCAGCAGTTCAGACACGTATGGCTACACCTTC
TRBJ2-1	NA	TRBD2	TRBV28	CASSLPGGSNNEQFF	TGTGCCAGCAGCCTACCGGGCGGGAGCAACAATGAGCAGTTCTTC
TRBJ2-7	NA	NA	TRBV6-2/TRBV6-3	CASSSSPLSYEQYF	TGTGCCAGCAGTTCGAGTCCCCTCTCCTACGAGCAGTACTTC
TRBJ1-1	NA	TRBD1	TRBV5-6	CASSFGTGNTEAFF	TGTGCCAGCAGCTTTGGGACAGGGAACACTGAAGCTTTCTTT
TRBJ1-3	NA	TRBD1	TRBV3-1/TRBV3-2	CASSLTGGYSGNTIYF	TGTGCCAGCAGCCTGACAGGGGGGTACTCTGGAAACACCATATATTTT
TRBJ2-7	NA	TRBD1	TRBV29-1	CSVKGSRQGRWDYEQYF	TGCAGCGTTAAAGGCTCCCGACAGGGGAGATGGGACTACGAGCAGTACTTC
TRBJ1-1	once	NA	TRBV11-2	CASSLGRGGNTEAFF	TGTGCCAGCAGCTTAGGGAGGGGGGGGAACACTGAAGCTTTCTTT
TRBJ2-3	NA	TRBD2	TRBV7-2	CASSTGASGVTDTQYF	TGTGCCAGCTCAACCGGGGCTAGCGGGGTCACAGATACGCAGTATTTT
TRBJ2-1	NA	TRBD1	TRBV24-1	CATQGQGSYNEQFF	TGTGCCACCCAGGGACAGGGCTCCTACAATGAGCAGTTCTTC
TRBJ1-1	once	TRBD1	TRBV23-1	CASSQSGQGFWNTEAFF	TGCGCCAGCAGTCAATCGGGACAGGGGTTTTGGAACACTGAAGCTTTCTTT
TRBJ2-3	NA	TRBD2	TRBV24-1	CATSDLKFGTSGFTDTQYF	TGTGCCACCAGTGATTTAAAATTCGGTACTAGCGGTTTCACAGATACGCAGTATTTT
TRBJ1-5	NA	NA	TRBV6-5	CASRGRGNQPQHF	TGTGCCAGCAGGGGTAGGGGCAATCAGCCCCAGCATTTT
TRBJ2-7	NA	NA	TRBV15	CATSRDPAGRVREQYF	TGTGCCACCAGCAGAGATCCGGCGGGCAGGGTTAGGGAGCAGTACTTC
TRBJ2-7	NA	TRBD1	TRBV5-1	CASTPKQGVHYEQYF	TGCGCCAGCACCCCTAAACAGGGGGTTCACTACGAGCAGTACTTC
TRBJ2-2	NA	NA	TRBV21-1	CASSSPPSGPNTGELFF	TGTGCCAGCAGCTCCCCTCCTAGCGGTCCGAACACCGGGGAGCTGTTTTTT